Sequencing of this T cell receptor (beta chain) was carried out in a study of T cells after yellow fever vaccination. A few counts support this clonotype. With 9 bases removed from V and 0 bases from J, the gap between germline ends came to 15 bases. CDR1 and CDR2 from the germline V gene are SGHRS and YFSETQ. The CDR3 sequence is 14 residues long. TCRdb re-analysed the 5' RACE reads in MiXCR, keeping a single row per CDR3 protein. The sample carries some 250,000 distinct CDR3 sequences, approximately 3.8% recorded once. The chain employs TRBV5-1 and TRBJ1-2; D perhaps matches TRBD1 (5 bases). The sample in question was PBMCs, obtained 15 days after the yellow fever booster vaccination. The TCR comes from a man aged 18 to 35 who received the YFV17D yellow fever vaccine. CDR3: CATGLDSPNYGYTF. CDR3 bases: TGCGCCACCGGCCTCGACAGTCCTAACTATGGCTACACCTTC.